These 29 T cell receptor beta chains were all obtained from the same sample, sequenced in a study of blood T cell repertoires in COVID-19. Produced via immunoSEQ multiplex PCR; TCRdb's table is partial and in-frame only. The sample lists under 130,000 clones, approximately 62% occurring once. Sequenced: peripheral blood. The receptors stem from a man aged 80 or over with acute or convalescent COVID-19.

This clone appeared many times. The chain has TRBV28 and TRBJ1-4; D is ambiguous. The CDR3 totals 12 residues. V was trimmed by 2 bases and J by 11 bases, leaving 9 bases between them. Germline loops: CDR1 MDHEN, CDR2 SYDVKM. The CDR3 protein is CASSLGPAKLFF. In DNA form, the CDR3 reads TGTGCCAGCAGTTTAGGCCCCGCTAAACTGTTTTTT.

This clone has a handful of counts. The chain joins TRBV10-2 to TRBJ1-5, with 7 bases that match TRBD1. Germline CDR1 is WSHSY and CDR2 is SAAADI. J was trimmed by 6 bases and V by 4 bases; bases with no gene match: 6. CDR3 size: 14 residues. CDR3 nucleotide sequence: TGCGCCAGCAGTGGGGCGACAGGGCTTCAGCCCCAGCATTTT. Amino acids: CASSGATGLQPQHF.

The gene calls are TRBV6-2 or TRBV6-3 and TRBJ2-7; D possibly corresponds to TRBD2 (6 bases). Per germline, CDR1 MNHEY and CDR2 SVGEGT. This CDR3 is built from 15 residues. Trimming stripped 5 bases from V and 1 base from J, with 15 bases between. Here the CDR3 DNA reads TGTGCCAGCAGTAGGGGAGGACACTTTTCCTACGAGCAGTACTTC. Its protein product is CASSRGGHFSYEQYF.

V is TRBV7-8 and J is TRBJ2-7; 7 nucleotides line up with TRBD2. Germline loops: CDR1 SGHVS, CDR2 FQNEAQ. The trim removed 3 bases at V and 3 bases at J, leaving 8 bases unmatched. This CDR3 is built from 15 residues. CDR3 protein: CASSFPPAGYYEQYF. In nucleotides, the CDR3 is TGTGCCAGCAGCTTCCCCCCAGCGGGGTACTACGAGCAGTACTTC.

This chain connects TRBV19 to TRBJ2-7; 7 bases are shared with TRBD1. In germline, CDR1 is LNHDA, CDR2 SQIVND (reference sequence). J lost 7 bases, V lost 6 bases, and 15 bases had no gene match. The CDR3 is 15 residues long. This chain's CDR3 is CASSEAGTVNGEQYF. CDR3 nucleotide sequence: TGTGCCAGTAGCGAAGCCGGGACAGTGAATGGGGAGCAGTACTTC.

This chain uses TRBV2 with TRBJ2-7, with unresolved D. The germline gives CDR1 SNHLY, CDR2 FYNNEI. CDR3 length: 12 amino acids. Trimming stripped 5 bases from V and 2 bases from J, with 7 bases between. The CDR3 nucleotides read TGTGCCAGCAGTCTTCAGACCTACGAGCAGTACTTC. This sequence encodes CASSLQTYEQYF.

The chain carries TRBV20-1 and TRBJ1-5; 9 bases are a match to TRBD1. CDR3 length equals 16 residues. Germline CDR1 and CDR2: DFQATT and SNEGSKA (reference sequence). V lost 3 bases to trimming and J lost 4 bases; unmatched junction nucleotides: 10. The CDR3 nucleotides read TGCAGTGCTAGTAAAGGCGGGACAGGGAGGAATCAGCCCCAGCATTTT. Protein product: CSASKGGTGRNQPQHF.

The chain couples TRBV9 to TRBJ2-2, with a tentative D call TRBD2 (6 bases). The CDR3 sequence is 15 residues long. Germline V CDR1 and CDR2: SGDLS, YYNGEE. V lost 3 bases, J lost 7 bases, and 16 bases lay in between. The CDR3 DNA reads as TGTGCCAGCAGCGCCCGCGGAGGGCCAGGCGGGGAGCTGTTTTTT. Protein product: CASSARGGPGGELFF.

This clone was counted a single time. The CDR3 protein is CASSWGGGNEKLFF. CDR3 DNA: TGTGCCAGCAGCTGGGGTGGGGGGAATGAAAAACTGTTTTTT. V gene TRBV7-2 combines with J gene TRBJ1-4, with D perhaps TRBD1 (5 bases). The germline gives CDR1 SGHTA, CDR2 FQGNSA. CDR3 size: 14 residues. V lost 4 bases and J lost 5, with 11 bases in between.

This clone was detected a few times. This chain connects TRBV18 to TRBJ1-4, with TRBD1 matching 7 bases. V was clipped by 3 bases and J by 6 bases; unmatched bases: 4. Germline V gene lookup returns CDR1 KGHSH and CDR2 LQKENI. The CDR3 has 14 amino acids. The CDR3 sequence is CASSPFTGDEKLFF. The CDR3, as DNA: TGTGCCAGCTCACCTTTTACAGGGGATGAAAAACTGTTTTTT.

J is TRBJ2-5 and V is TRBV6-5; 9 bases map to TRBD1. Losses at the gene ends were 7 bases for V and 6 bases for J; bases not matched to a gene: 6. From germline, CDR1 is MNHEY and CDR2 SVGAGI. CDR3 length equals 13 residues. The CDR3: CASTDRGVKTQYF. The CDR3 DNA reads as TGTGCCAGCACGGACAGGGGCGTTAAGACCCAGTACTTC.

This clone was counted between two and nine times. The chain carries TRBV9 and TRBJ2-3; D gene uncertain. V gave up 0 bases and J gave up 3 bases, with 5 bases separating them. The CDR3 sequence is 13 residues long. The germline CDR1 and CDR2 sequences are SGDLS and YYNGEE. The CDR3 DNA sequence: TGTGCCAGCAGCGTAGATCCTACAGATACGCAGTATTTT. Translation gives CASSVDPTDTQYF. Full variable domain (remainder filled in from reference TRBV9 and TRBJ2-3): DSGVTQTPKHLITATGQRVTLRCSPRSGDLSVYWYQQSLDQGLQFLIQYYNGEERAKGNILERFSAQQFPDLHSELNLSSLELGDSALYFCASSVDPTDTQYFGPGTRLTVL.

As concerns this clone: Other DNA sequences in this sample translate to the same CDR3. The chain joins TRBV28 to TRBJ2-5; D is perhaps TRBD2 (5 bases). The germline CDR1 and CDR2 sequences are MDHEN and SYDVKM. The CDR3 is 15 amino acids. V was shortened by 3 bases and J by 4 bases, with 15 bases between the two germline ends. The CDR3 loop reads CASSLYSGGRETQYF. The CDR3 nucleotides read TGTGCCAGCAGTTTGTACTCCGGAGGACGAGAGACCCAGTACTTC.

This chain links TRBV7-8 with TRBJ2-7; unclear D gene. Germline CDR1 is SGHVS and CDR2 is FQNEAQ. The ends were cut back, 5 bases at V and 7 bases at J, with 9 bases in the middle. The CDR3 is 11 residues long. CDR3 bases: TGTGCCAGCAGCCCCGGTGCTGAGCAGTACTTC. Translation gives CASSPGAEQYF.

There are a few counts of this clone. This rearrangement joins TRBV9 to TRBJ2-1, with D possibly matching TRBD2 (6 bases). Trimming took off 5 bases at V and 4 bases at J, with 10 bases between the two ends. CDR1 is SGDLS, CDR2 YYNGEE, per germline. This CDR3 is built from 13 residues. The CDR3 here is CASSYRGYNEQFF. DNA of the CDR3: TGTGCCAGCAGTTATCGGGGGTACAATGAGCAGTTCTTC.

The chain couples TRBV7-2 to TRBJ2-3; TRBD2 is a possible D gene (5 bases). The germline gives CDR1 SGHTA, CDR2 FQGNSA. There are 16 residues in the CDR3. V lost 6 bases and J 0 bases, leaving 16 bases between the germline ends. CDR3 region: CASSGGLLLSTDTQYF. For the CDR3, the DNA is TGTGCCAGCAGTGGCGGGCTGTTACTTAGCACAGATACGCAGTATTTT.

This chain joins TRBV14 and TRBJ1-1; TRBD1 aligns across 10 bases. This CDR3 has 14 amino acids. Germline CDR1 is SGHDN and CDR2 is FVKESK. V lost 4 bases and J lost 4; bases outside the gene matches: 3. The CDR3 bases are TGTGCCAGCAGCCTGACAGGGGGCCTCACTGAAGCTTTCTTT. Translation gives CASSLTGGLTEAFF.

This clone was detected a few times. This chain links TRBV6-5 with TRBJ1-3, with no clear D. Germline V gene lookup returns CDR1 MNHEY and CDR2 SVGAGI. Trimming took 8 bases from V and 4 from J, leaving 15 bases between them. The length of the CDR3 is 14 residues. The CDR3 here is CASRTGVAGNTIYF. CDR3 sequence (DNA): TGTGCCAGCCGCACCGGGGTTGCAGGAAACACCATATATTTT.

This clone was picked up a small number of times. The chain employs TRBV6-5 and TRBJ2-2; perhaps TRBD1 as D (6 bases). This CDR3 has 14 amino acids. The germline V gene encodes CDR1 MNHEY and CDR2 SVGAGI. The germline V and J ends were trimmed by 7 bases and 4 bases, with 13 bases remaining between them. Written as DNA, the CDR3 is TGTGCCAGCACCCAGGGGTGGGGCACCGGGGAGCTGTTTTTT. As protein: CASTQGWGTGELFF.

This clone was seen more than once but under ten times. The chain recombines TRBV2 with TRBJ1-2; D is ambiguous. Germline V lookup: CDR1 SNHLY, CDR2 FYNNEI. Trimming removed 6 bases from V and 3 bases from J, with 11 bases in between. This CDR3 region has 13 residues. The DNA for the CDR3 is TGTGCCAGCAGGGCGAGGATGGACTATGGCTACACCTTC. It codes for CASRARMDYGYTF.

V and J are TRBV18 and TRBJ2-1; tentatively, D is TRBD2 (5 bases). CDR1 and CDR2 (germline): KGHSH, LQKENI. The CDR3 sequence is 14 residues long. V gave up 3 bases and J gave up 1 base, with 7 bases separating them. CDR3 DNA: TGTGCCAGCTCACCTCTAGCATCCTACAATGAGCAGTTCTTC. Its protein is CASSPLASYNEQFF.

CDR3 nucleotide sequence: TGCAGCGTTTTAACAGGTTTCTCCTACAATGAGCAGTTCTTC. Protein product: CSVLTGFSYNEQFF. The rearrangement joins TRBV29-1 to TRBJ2-1, with D possibly matching TRBD1 (5 bases). This CDR3 contains 14 residues. The germline CDR1 and CDR2 sequences are SQVTM and ANQGSEA. V was trimmed by 5 bases and J by 0 bases, leaving 11 bases between them.

The chain recombines TRBV2 with TRBJ2-7; the match to TRBD1 covers 8 bases. This CDR3 contains 13 residues. The V gene's germline CDR1 is SNHLY and CDR2 FYNNEI. The ends lost 7 bases at V and 6 bases at J; junction bases unmatched: 8. In DNA form, the CDR3 reads TGTGCCAGCAAAGACAGGGGCTTCTTCGAGCAGTACTTC. Residues: CASKDRGFFEQYF.

This rearrangement joins TRBV6-6 to TRBJ2-1; 12 nucleotides align to TRBD2. Germline CDR1 MNHNY, CDR2 SVGAGI (reference sequence). The CDR3 consists of 16 residues. J was trimmed by 9 bases and V by 2 bases; bases with no gene match: 8. The CDR3 sequence is CASSYPLAGGSGEQFF. Here the CDR3 DNA reads TGTGCCAGCAGTTACCCACTAGCGGGAGGTTCGGGTGAGCAGTTCTTC.

This clone was seen a few times. The genes are TRBV19 and TRBJ2-3, with TRBD2 as a possible D gene (6 bases). The CDR3 covers 14 residues. Trimming stripped 3 bases from V and 0 bases from J, with 7 bases between. Germline-derived CDR1 and CDR2 are LNHDA and SQIVND (reference sequence). The CDR3 region is CASSMAGSTDTQYF. The CDR3 DNA reads as TGTGCCAGTAGTATGGCGGGGAGCACAGATACGCAGTATTTT.

This rearrangement joins TRBV6-2 or TRBV6-3 to TRBJ2-7; 7 nucleotides agree with TRBD2. The CDR3 length is 14 residues. The J segment lost 0 bases and the V segment lost 6 bases, leaving 5 bases of the junction unmatched. Germline CDR1 reads MNHEY; CDR2 reads SVGEGT. The CDR3 reads CASSRGSTSYEQYF. The CDR3 bases are TGTGCCAGCAGCCGCGGGAGCACCTCCTACGAGCAGTACTTC.

This clone was seen just once. The chain is built from TRBV20-1 and TRBJ2-1; D unclear. The CDR3 runs to 14 residues. The germline V gene has CDR1 DFQATT and CDR2 SNEGSKA (reference sequence). The ends were cut back, 3 bases at V and 2 bases at J, with 11 bases in the middle. This CDR3 is CSASNEVTYNEQFF. Written as DNA, the CDR3 is TGCAGTGCTAGTAATGAGGTTACCTACAATGAGCAGTTCTTC.

The chain carries TRBV6-5 and TRBJ1-1, with TRBD1 as a possible D gene (6 bases). V was shortened by 2 bases and J by 1 base, with 8 bases between the two germline ends. The CDR3 totals 14 residues. The germline V gene has CDR1 MNHEY and CDR2 SVGAGI. The DNA of the CDR3 is TGTGCCAGCAGTTACGTCAGGGGGAACACTGAAGCTTTCTTT. This gives the protein CASSYVRGNTEAFF.

The gene calls are TRBV11-3 and TRBJ2-1; 14 bases are shared with TRBD2. J lost 8 bases, V lost 5 bases, and 5 bases had no gene match. The CDR3 is 15 amino acids. Per the germline V gene, CDR1 is SGHNT and CDR2 is YENEEA. The CDR3 spells CASSPGTSGSYEQFF. The CDR3 DNA sequence: TGTGCCAGCAGCCCGGGGACTAGCGGGAGCTATGAGCAGTTCTTC.